This T cell receptor beta chain was sequenced during a study of cytomegalovirus exposure and HLA in healthy donors. Only one count was recorded for this clone. Its specificity is unknown. PCR involved 60 Vbeta and 13 Jbeta primers. TCRdb keeps only in-frame clones here, not all; method: immunoSEQ multiplex PCR. The sample lists 100,000 to 150,000 clones; roughly 80% were seen once. Findings and limits, study-wide: Reportedly, a later analysis found an Asian-associated ancestry cluster had fewer N-insertions than the approximately 670-donor mean. Links to common viral pathogens appeared, in a later analysis, for several of the most significant clusters.

V dropped 4 bases and J dropped 2; count of bases not matched to a gene: 6. CDR3 length: 16 residues. The germline CDR1 and CDR2 sequences are SGDLS and YYNGEE. The specimen was PBMCs. V and J are TRBV9 and TRBJ2-1, with 10 bases matching TRBD2. The source is a female donor in good health and CMV-seronegative. DNA for the CDR3: TGTGCCAGCAGCCGAAGCGGGAGGGCCACCTACAATGAGCAGTTCTTC. This sequence encodes CASSRSGRATYNEQFF.